This TCR beta chain was captured in a study of blood T cell repertoires in COVID-19. Background on the study: The United States, Italy and Spain were the sources of the acute and convalescent COVID-19 samples.

In germline, CDR1 is SEHNR, CDR2 FQNEAQ (reference sequence). There are 15 residues in the CDR3. The ends were cut back, 0 bases at V and 4 bases at J, with 10 bases in the middle. The authors' processing: It was from reference gene primer amplification that nucleated cell counts were estimated. Sequencing was performed with immunoSEQ multiplex PCR; in TCRdb, only in-frame clones are kept and a portion is missing. V, J and clone size reflect that table, while D and trimming were determined from the DNA. The table shows about 100,000 clones, with about 90% occurring only once. Sequenced input: peripheral blood. The chain employs TRBV7-9 and TRBJ1-3; D is undetermined. This sequence originates from a human donor in a cohort sampled during active COVID-19. CDR3 protein: CASSLASSLGNTIYF. In DNA, the CDR3 is TGTGCCAGCAGCTTAGCGTCTTCACTGGGAAACACCATATATTTT.